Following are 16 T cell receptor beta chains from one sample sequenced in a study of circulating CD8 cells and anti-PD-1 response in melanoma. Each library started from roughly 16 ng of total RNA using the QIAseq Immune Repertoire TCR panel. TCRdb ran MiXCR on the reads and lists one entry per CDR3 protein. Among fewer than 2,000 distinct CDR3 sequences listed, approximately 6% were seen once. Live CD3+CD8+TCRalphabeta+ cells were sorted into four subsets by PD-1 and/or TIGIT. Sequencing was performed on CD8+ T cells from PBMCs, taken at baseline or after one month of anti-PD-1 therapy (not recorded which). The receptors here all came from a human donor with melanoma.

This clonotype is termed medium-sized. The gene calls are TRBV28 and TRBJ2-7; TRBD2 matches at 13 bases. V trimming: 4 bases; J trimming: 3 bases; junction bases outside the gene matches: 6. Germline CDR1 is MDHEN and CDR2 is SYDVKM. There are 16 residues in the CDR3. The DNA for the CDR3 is TGTGCCAGCAGTTCACCTCGACTAGCGGGGGGCTACGAGCAGTACTTC. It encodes CASSSPRLAGGYEQYF.

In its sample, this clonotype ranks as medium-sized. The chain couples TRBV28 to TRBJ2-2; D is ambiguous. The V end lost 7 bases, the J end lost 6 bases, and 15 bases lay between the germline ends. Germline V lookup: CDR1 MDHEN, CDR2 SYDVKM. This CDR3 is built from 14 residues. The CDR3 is CASTRKGTAGELFF. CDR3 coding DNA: TGTGCCAGCACCCGGAAAGGAACAGCCGGGGAGCTGTTTTTT. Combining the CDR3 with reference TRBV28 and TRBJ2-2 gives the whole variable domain DVKVTQSSRYLVKRTGEKVFLECVQDMDHENMFWYRQDPGLGLRLIYFSYDVKMKEKGDIPEGYSVSREKKERFSLILESASTNQTSMYLCASTRKGTAGELFFGEGSRLTVL.

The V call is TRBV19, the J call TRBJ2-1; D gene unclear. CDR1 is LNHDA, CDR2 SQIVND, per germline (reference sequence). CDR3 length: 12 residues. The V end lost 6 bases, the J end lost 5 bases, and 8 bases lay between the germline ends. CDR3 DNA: TGTGCCAGTAGAACAGCGAACAATGAGCAGTTCTTC. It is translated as CASRTANNEQFF.

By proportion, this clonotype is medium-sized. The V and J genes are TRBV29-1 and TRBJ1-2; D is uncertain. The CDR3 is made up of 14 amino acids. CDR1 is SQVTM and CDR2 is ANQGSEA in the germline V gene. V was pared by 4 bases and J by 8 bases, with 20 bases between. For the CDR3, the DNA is TGCAGCGTTGGTCCTGGGGTTGGATCGGGAGGCTACACCTTC. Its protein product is CSVGPGVGSGGYTF.

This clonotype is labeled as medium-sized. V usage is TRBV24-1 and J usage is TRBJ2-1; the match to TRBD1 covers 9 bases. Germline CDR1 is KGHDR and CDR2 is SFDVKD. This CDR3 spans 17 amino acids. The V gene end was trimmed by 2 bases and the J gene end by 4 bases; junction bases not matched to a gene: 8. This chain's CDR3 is CATSDSKQGANYNEQFF. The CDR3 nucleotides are TGTGCCACCAGTGATTCTAAACAGGGGGCGAATTACAATGAGCAGTTCTTC.

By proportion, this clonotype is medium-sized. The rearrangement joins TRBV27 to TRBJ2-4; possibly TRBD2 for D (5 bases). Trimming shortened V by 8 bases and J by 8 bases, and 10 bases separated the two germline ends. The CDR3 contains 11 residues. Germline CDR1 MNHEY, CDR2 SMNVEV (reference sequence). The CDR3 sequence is CASSWGDIQYF. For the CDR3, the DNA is TGTGCCAGCTCCTGGGGAGACATTCAGTACTTC.

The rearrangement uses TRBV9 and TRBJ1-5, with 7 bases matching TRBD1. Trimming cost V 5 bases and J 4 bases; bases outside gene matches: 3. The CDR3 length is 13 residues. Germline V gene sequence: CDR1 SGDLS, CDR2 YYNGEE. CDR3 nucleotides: TGTGCCAGCAGAGGACAGGATAATCAGCCCCAGCATTTT. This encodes CASRGQDNQPQHF.

Written as DNA, the CDR3 is TGTGCCAGCAGTGAAGCTACAGGGGTTGAGCAGTTCTTC. It yields the protein CASSEATGVEQFF. The chain combines TRBV6-1 with TRBJ2-1; 7 bases map to TRBD1. The CDR3 is 13 amino acids. In germline, CDR1 is MNHNS, CDR2 SASEGT. With 0 bases clipped from V and 9 bases from J, the junction kept 2 bases outside the gene matches.

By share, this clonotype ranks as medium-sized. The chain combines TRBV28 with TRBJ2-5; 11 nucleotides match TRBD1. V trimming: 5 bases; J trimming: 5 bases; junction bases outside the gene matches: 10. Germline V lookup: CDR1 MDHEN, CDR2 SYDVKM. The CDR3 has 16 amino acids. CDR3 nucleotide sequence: TGTGCCAGCAGTCCATTCGGACAGGGGGCGATGGAGACCCAGTACTTC. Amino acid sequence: CASSPFGQGAMETQYF.

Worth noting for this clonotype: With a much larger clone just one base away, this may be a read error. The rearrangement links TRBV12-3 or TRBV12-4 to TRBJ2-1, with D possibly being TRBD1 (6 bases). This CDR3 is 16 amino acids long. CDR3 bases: TGTGCCGGCAGCTTACTTATGGGGGCGAAGGACAATGAGCAGTTCTTC. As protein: CAGSLLMGAKDNEQFF.

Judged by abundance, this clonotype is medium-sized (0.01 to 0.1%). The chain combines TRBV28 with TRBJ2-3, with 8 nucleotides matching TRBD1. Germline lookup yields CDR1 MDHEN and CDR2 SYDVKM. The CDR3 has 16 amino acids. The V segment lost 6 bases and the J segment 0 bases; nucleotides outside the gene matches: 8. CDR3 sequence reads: CASSEDRGPSTDTQYF. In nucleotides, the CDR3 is TGTGCCAGCAGCGAAGACAGGGGCCCCAGCACAGATACGCAGTATTTT.

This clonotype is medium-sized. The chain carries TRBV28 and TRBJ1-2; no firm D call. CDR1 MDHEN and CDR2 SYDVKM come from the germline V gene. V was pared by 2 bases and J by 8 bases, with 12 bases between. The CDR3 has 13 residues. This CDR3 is CASSLSVWRGYTF. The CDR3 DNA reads TGTGCCAGCAGTTTAAGTGTCTGGAGGGGCTACACCTTC.

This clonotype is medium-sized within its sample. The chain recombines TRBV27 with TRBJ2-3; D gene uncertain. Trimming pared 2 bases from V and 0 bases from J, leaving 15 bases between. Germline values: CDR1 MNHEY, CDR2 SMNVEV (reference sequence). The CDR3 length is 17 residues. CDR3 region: CASSLILEHPSTDTQYF. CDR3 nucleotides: TGTGCCAGCAGTTTAATTTTGGAGCACCCTAGCACAGATACGCAGTATTTT.

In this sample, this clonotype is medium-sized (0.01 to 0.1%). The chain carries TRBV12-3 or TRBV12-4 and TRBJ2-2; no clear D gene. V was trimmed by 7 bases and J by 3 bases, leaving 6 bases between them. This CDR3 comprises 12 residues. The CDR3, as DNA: TGTGCCAGCACCCTGGACACCGGGGAGCTGTTTTTT. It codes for CASTLDTGELFF.

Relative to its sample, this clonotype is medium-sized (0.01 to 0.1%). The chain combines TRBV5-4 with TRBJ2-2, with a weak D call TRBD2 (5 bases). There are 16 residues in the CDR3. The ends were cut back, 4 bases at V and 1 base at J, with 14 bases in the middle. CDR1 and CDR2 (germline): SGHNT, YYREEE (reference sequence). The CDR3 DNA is TGTGCCAGCAGCCCGGGGTTGTCTTTGAACACCGGGGAGCTGTTTTTT. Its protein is CASSPGLSLNTGELFF.

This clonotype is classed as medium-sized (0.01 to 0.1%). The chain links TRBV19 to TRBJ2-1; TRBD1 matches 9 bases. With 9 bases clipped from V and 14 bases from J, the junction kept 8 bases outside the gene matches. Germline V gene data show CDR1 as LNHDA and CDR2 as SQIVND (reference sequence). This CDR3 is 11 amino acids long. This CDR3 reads CASLGGTGKFF. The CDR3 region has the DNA TGTGCCAGCCTGGGGGGGACAGGGAAGTTCTTC.